These 22 T cell receptor beta chains originate from one sample sequenced in a study of CD4+ T cells in melanoma. The protocol was immunoSEQ multiplex PCR, while the TCRdb copy is restricted to in-frame clones and leaves out a portion. This sample has some 4,900 clones, with roughly 60% found just once. The sample consisted of cells from a culture (not recorded whether cultured in vitro). Receptor source: a human donor with melanoma.

The V and J genes are TRBV10-1 and TRBJ2-3; D ambiguous. The CDR3 runs to 16 residues. V was trimmed by 4 bases and J by 3 bases, leaving 17 bases between them. The germline gives CDR1 WNHNN, CDR2 SYGVQD (reference sequence). For the CDR3, the DNA is TGCGCCAGCAGTGCCACCCGGGCCTCGACGACAGATACGCAGTATTTT. It yields the protein CASSATRASTTDTQYF.

In its sample, this clone was seen once. The chain has TRBV5-1 and TRBJ1-1; 9 bases line up with TRBD1. CDR3 size: 14 residues. The germline gives CDR1 SGHRS, CDR2 YFSETQ. J gave up 12 bases and V 1 base, and 10 bases lay outside the gene matches. The CDR3 here is CASSLLVGDRDPFF. CDR3 DNA sequence: TGCGCCAGCAGCTTGTTGGTTGGGGACAGGGACCCTTTCTTT.

The chain has TRBV27 and TRBJ1-1; TRBD1 might be the D (5 bases). Per the germline V gene, CDR1 is MNHEY and CDR2 is SMNVEV (reference sequence). The CDR3 is made up of 11 amino acids. Trimming removed 7 bases from V and 8 bases from J, with 11 bases in between. DNA for the CDR3: TGTGCCAGCATACCGACAGAGGAAGCTTTCTTT. It is translated as CASIPTEEAFF.

The chain is built from TRBV9 and TRBJ2-3, with 7 bases matching TRBD2. V was pared by 3 bases and J by 3 bases, with 4 bases of the junction left unmatched. This CDR3 region has 14 residues. Germline loops: CDR1 SGDLS, CDR2 YYNGEE. As DNA, the CDR3 is TGTGCCAGCAGCGGGGGGGGTGGGACAGATACGCAGTATTTT. Encoded protein: CASSGGGGTDTQYF.

Concerning this clone itself: The same CDR3 also results from other DNA sequences found in this sample. The V and J genes are TRBV9 and TRBJ2-7; D uncertain. V shed 0 bases and J shed 1 base, with 5 bases lying between them. This CDR3 has 13 amino acids. In germline, CDR1 is SGDLS, CDR2 YYNGEE. CDR3 in amino acids: CASSVEGSYEQYF. CDR3 sequence (DNA): TGTGCCAGCAGCGTAGAGGGTTCCTACGAGCAGTACTTC.

The chain employs TRBV6-5 and TRBJ2-7; a possible D gene is TRBD1 (6 bases). Between the trimmed V and J ends, which lost 0 bases and 2 bases, there was a span of 14 bases. Germline V gene sequence: CDR1 MNHEY, CDR2 SVGAGI. This CDR3 is 16 amino acids long. The CDR3 is CASSYSILGATYEQYF. CDR3 in DNA: TGTGCCAGCAGTTACTCGATTCTGGGGGCGACCTACGAGCAGTACTTC.

The J gene is TRBJ1-2, the V gene TRBV9; D uncertain. V was clipped by 2 bases and J by 4 bases, with 12 bases between them. There are 14 residues in the CDR3. CDR1 and CDR2 from the germline V gene are SGDLS and YYNGEE. CDR3 region: CASSVDGSLYGYTF. The CDR3 region has the DNA TGTGCCAGCAGCGTCGACGGGAGCCTCTATGGCTACACCTTC.

The chain uses TRBV5-1 and TRBJ1-1; D is perhaps TRBD1 (5 bases). The CDR3 sequence is 11 residues long. The germline V gene encodes CDR1 SGHRS and CDR2 YFSETQ. V was trimmed by 6 bases and J by 3 bases, leaving 6 bases between them. The CDR3 loop reads CASMTDTEAFF. DNA for the CDR3: TGCGCCAGCATGACAGACACTGAAGCTTTCTTT.

The CDR3 loop reads CASGGTGGGGYTF. CDR3 bases: TGTGCCAGTGGAGGAACAGGGGGCGGCGGCTACACCTTC. This chain uses TRBV19 with TRBJ1-2; 9 nucleotides agree with TRBD1. Germline CDR1 LNHDA, CDR2 SQIVND (reference sequence). Trimming cost V 8 bases and J 8 bases; bases outside gene matches: 9. The CDR3 loop spans 13 amino acids.

The chain combines TRBV5-1 with TRBJ2-1; the match to TRBD2 covers 8 bases. Per germline, CDR1 SGHRS and CDR2 YFSETQ. The CDR3 covers 16 residues. Losses at the gene ends were 0 bases for V and 8 bases for J; bases not matched to a gene: 10. Here the CDR3 reads CASSLGSAGGMDEQFF. The CDR3 DNA sequence: TGCGCCAGCAGCTTGGGGTCGGCGGGGGGCATGGATGAGCAGTTCTTC.

A single count supports this clone. V is TRBV7-2 and J is TRBJ1-2, with D unresolved. The CDR3 consists of 13 residues. Germline loops: CDR1 SGHTA, CDR2 FQGNSA. V lost 5 bases and J lost 8, with 15 bases in between. CDR3 bases: TGTGCCAGCAGCCCCCGGACGACCGAGGGCTACACCTTC. This sequence encodes CASSPRTTEGYTF.

V and J are TRBV19 and TRBJ1-1; D not resolved. The CDR3 extends over 13 amino acids. V lost 1 base to trimming and J lost 6 bases, with 9 bases between them. The V gene's germline CDR1 is LNHDA and CDR2 SQIVND (reference sequence). CDR3 sequence (DNA): TGTGCCAGTAGTATAGGGTCGGGTTCTGAAGCTTTCTTT. It yields the protein CASSIGSGSEAFF. Filled out from reference TRBV19 and TRBJ1-1, the complete variable domain reads DGGITQSPKYLFRKEGQNVTLSCEQNLNHDAMYWYRQDPGQGLRLIYYSQIVNDFQKGDIAEGYSVSREKKESFPLTVTSAQKNPTAFYLCASSIGSGSEAFFGQGTRLTVV.

The chain uses TRBV19 and TRBJ2-7; no definite D call. Germline CDR1 is LNHDA and CDR2 is SQIVND (reference sequence). This CDR3 region has 17 residues. V lost 10 bases to trimming and J lost 0 bases, with 25 bases between them. The CDR3 is CAIPLNRTEKSSYEQYF. CDR3 in DNA: TGTGCCATCCCACTTAACCGGACCGAGAAGAGCTCCTACGAGCAGTACTTC.

CDR3 sequence: CASSPAGTSSTGELFF. Here the CDR3 DNA reads TGTGCCAGCAGCCCCGCCGGGACATCGAGCACCGGGGAGCTGTTTTTT. V usage is TRBV7-9 and J usage is TRBJ2-2, with a tentative D call TRBD1 (6 bases). The V and J ends lost 5 bases and 4 bases respectively, with 17 bases between them. This CDR3 comprises 16 residues. Germline CDR1 is SEHNR and CDR2 is FQNEAQ (reference sequence). Full variable domain (remainder filled in from reference TRBV7-9 and TRBJ2-2): DTGVSQNPRHKITKRGQNVTFRCDPISEHNRLYWYRQTLGQGPEFLTYFQNEAQLEKSRLLSDRFSAERPKGSFSTLEIQRTEQGDSAMYLCASSPAGTSSTGELFFGEGSRLTVL.

The gene calls are TRBV7-9 and TRBJ2-2; 7 bases fit TRBD2. Germline V CDR1 and CDR2: SEHNR, FQNEAQ (reference sequence). This CDR3 has 14 residues. Trimming cost V 8 bases and J 6 bases; bases outside gene matches: 9. Written as DNA, the CDR3 is TGTGCCAGCGTGGGAGGGCTTAAGGCCGGGGAGCTGTTTTTT. It translates to CASVGGLKAGELFF.

The chain couples TRBV11-2 to TRBJ2-7; 9 bases are a match to TRBD1. Germline V CDR1 and CDR2: SGHAT, FQNNGV. V lost 5 bases and J lost 7; bases outside the gene matches: 6. This CDR3 has 13 residues. CDR3 loop: CASSRTGVGEQYF. DNA of the CDR3: TGTGCCAGCAGCCGGACAGGGGTGGGTGAGCAGTACTTC. The variable domain in full, with the rest retrieved from reference TRBV11-2 and TRBJ2-7, is EAGVAQSPRYKIIEKRQSVAFWCNPISGHATLYWYQQILGQGPKLLIQFQNNGVVDDSQLPKDRFSAERLKGVDSTLKIQPAKLEDSAVYLCASSRTGVGEQYFGPGTRLTVT.

In DNA, the CDR3 is TGTGCCATCAGTGAGGTGACAGGGCCTAGCACAGATACGCAGTATTTT. The encoded protein is CAISEVTGPSTDTQYF. The V call is TRBV10-3, the J call TRBJ2-3; TRBD1 matches 7 bases. Germline CDR1 reads ENHRY; CDR2 reads SYGVKD. This CDR3 region has 16 residues. The V gene end was trimmed by 2 bases and the J gene end by 0 bases; junction bases not matched to a gene: 5.

This chain links TRBV18 with TRBJ2-5; 9 positions match TRBD1. CDR1 KGHSH and CDR2 LQKENI come from the germline V gene. The V and J ends lost 3 bases and 5 bases, in that order; junction bases with no gene match: 10. The CDR3 runs 16 residues. The CDR3 here is CASSPNINRGRETQYF. CDR3 in DNA: TGTGCCAGCTCACCTAACATAAACAGGGGGCGTGAGACCCAGTACTTC.

This clone was found a few times. Here the CDR3 DNA reads TGTGCCAGTAGTATGGCAGCGACCTACAATGAGCAGTTCTTC. It yields the protein CASSMAATYNEQFF. This chain uses TRBV19 with TRBJ2-1; D uncertain. CDR3 length: 14 amino acids. Between the trimmed V and J ends, which lost 3 bases and 2 bases, there was a span of 8 bases. CDR1 is LNHDA and CDR2 is SQIVND in the germline V gene (reference sequence).

CDR3 loop: CASSHPSATANYGYTF. The CDR3 DNA reads as TGTGCCAGCAGCCATCCTTCGGCCACCGCTAACTATGGCTACACCTTC. The V call is TRBV3-1 (or the pseudogene TRBV3-2), the J call TRBJ1-2; no firm D call. CDR3 length equals 16 residues. Germline V gene data show CDR1 as LGHDT and CDR2 as YNNKEL (reference sequence). V lost 3 bases to trimming and J lost 0 bases, with 14 bases between them.

This clone qualifies as medium-sized. V and J are TRBV4-1 and TRBJ2-1, with D hard to call. The CDR3 has 15 amino acids. Germline V lookup: CDR1 MGHRA, CDR2 YSYEKL. Trimming took off 0 bases at V and 8 bases at J, with 14 bases between the two ends. CDR3 region: CASSQDPASRDEQFF. For the CDR3, the DNA is TGCGCCAGCAGCCAAGATCCGGCGTCAAGGGATGAGCAGTTCTTC.

This clone appeared a few times. V is TRBV5-1 and J is TRBJ1-2, with 11 bases lining up with TRBD1. V dropped 0 bases and J dropped 4; count of bases not matched to a gene: 5. CDR1 is SGHRS, CDR2 YFSETQ, per germline. The CDR3 runs 16 residues. The CDR3 is CASSLGTGGGSYGYTF. DNA of the CDR3: TGCGCCAGCAGCTTGGGGACAGGGGGCGGAAGCTATGGCTACACCTTC.